These 21 T cell receptor beta chains came from one sample sequenced in a study of shared clonotypes between healthy human individuals (dated by TCRdb to about 2020). The library was made by the immunoSEQ multiplex PCR assay. Imported from immuneACCESS, the table was reduced by TCRdb to in-frame sequences with V and J called. These copies leave out some clones; in studies compared against another copy, an unresolved V gene accounts for under half, and the cause of the remainder is not known. The table for this sample lists over 95,000 clones; around 47% of them were counted only once. The ten most abundant clones make up approximately 16% of the sample. The sample consisted of PBMCs. The origin of the receptors is a woman aged 40 to 50 in good health. Some clones in this sample may be carry-over from other donors' samples.

This clone was recorded at least ten times. The genes are TRBV7-8 and TRBJ2-1; D not resolved. V lost 0 bases and J 4 bases, leaving 4 bases between the germline ends. Germline V lookup: CDR1 SGHVS, CDR2 FQNEAQ. This CDR3 has 13 residues. CDR3 sequence (DNA): TGTGCCAGCAGCTTAGCGTGGTACAATGAGCAGTTCTTC. Translating gives CASSLAWYNEQFF.

Comment on this clone: The junction departs from germline at one end; a sequencing error may be responsible. The J gene is TRBJ2-7, the V gene TRBV5-3; no clear D gene. TRBV5-3 is marked as an open reading frame, function uncertain. This CDR3 has 12 residues. CDR3 sequence: CASSLAPGEQYF. CDR3 sequence (DNA): TGTGCCAGCAGCTTGGCGCCTGGCGAGCAGTACTTC.

Concerning this clone: A read error is likely here: a far larger clone is one base away. Other nucleotide sequences from this sample produce the same CDR3. The V gene is TRBV29-1, the J gene TRBJ1-2; D is unresolved. V lost 7 bases, J lost 2 bases, and 8 bases lay in between. CDR1 and CDR2 from the germline V gene are SQVTM and ANQGSEA. This CDR3 has 11 amino acids. The CDR3 bases are TGCAGCGAGTCCCCAAACTATGGCTACACCTTC. Residues: CSESPNYGYTF.

In its sample, this clone was seen many times. V and J are TRBV28 and TRBJ2-1; D is unresolved. CDR3 size: 10 residues. Germline V CDR1 and CDR2: MDHEN, SYDVKM. The V end lost 3 bases, the J end lost 7 bases, and 1 base lay between the germline ends. CDR3 coding DNA: TGTGCCAGCAGTTTTAATGAGCAGTTCTTC. This translates into CASSFNEQFF.

This clone is a singleton in its sample. V usage is TRBV20-1 and J usage is TRBJ2-7; TRBD1 might be the D (6 bases). Germline V gives CDR1 DFQATT, CDR2 SNEGSKA (reference sequence). V lost 4 bases and J 7 bases, leaving 8 bases between the germline ends. The CDR3 sequence is 10 residues long. Here the CDR3 DNA reads TGCAGTGCTACTGGGACAGAGCAGTACTTC. It translates to CSATGTEQYF.

The chain is built from TRBV11-2 and TRBJ2-7; maybe TRBD2 (6 bases). This CDR3 region has 14 residues. Germline CDR1 reads SGHAT; CDR2 reads FQNNGV. V shed 1 base and J shed 2 bases, with 9 bases lying between them. This CDR3 reads CASSLGGTAYEQYF. As DNA, the CDR3 is TGTGCCAGCAGCTTAGGCGGGACCGCCTACGAGCAGTACTTC. Looking up the rest from reference TRBV11-2 and TRBJ2-7 gives the full variable domain: EAGVAQSPRYKIIEKRQSVAFWCNPISGHATLYWYQQILGQGPKLLIQFQNNGVVDDSQLPKDRFSAERLKGVDSTLKIQPAKLEDSAVYLCASSLGGTAYEQYFGPGTRLTVT.

CDR3 sequence: CASSEEWTDTQYF. For the CDR3, the DNA is TGTGCCAGCAGTGAGGAGTGGACAGATACGCAGTATTTT. The chain is built from TRBV6-6 and TRBJ2-3; D unresolved. The CDR3 loop spans 13 amino acids. V lost 5 bases and J lost 3, with 9 bases in between. Germline V gives CDR1 MNHNY, CDR2 SVGAGI (reference sequence).

Many counts were recorded for this clone. The chain employs TRBV28 and TRBJ1-2; maybe TRBD1 (5 bases). Germline-derived CDR1 and CDR2 are MDHEN and SYDVKM. The CDR3 covers 13 residues. The V gene lost 5 bases and the J gene lost 8 bases, with 15 bases spanning the gap. The CDR3 DNA reads TGTGCCAGCAGTCCTAGGGACCCCCGGGGCTACACCTTC. Amino acids: CASSPRDPRGYTF.

This clone occurred many times. The chain couples TRBV29-1 to TRBJ2-1; D gene ambiguous. Trimming removed 0 bases from V and 5 bases from J, with 8 bases in between. Germline V lookup: CDR1 SQVTM, CDR2 ANQGSEA. The CDR3 covers 13 residues. The CDR3 loop reads CSVEDLPHNEQFF. The CDR3 bases are TGCAGCGTTGAAGATCTTCCCCACAATGAGCAGTTCTTC.

This clone came up a few times. CDR3 protein: CASSVGTSGTYEQYF. CDR3 coding DNA: TGTGCCAGCAGCGTAGGGACTAGCGGAACTTACGAGCAGTACTTC. This chain uses TRBV9 with TRBJ2-7; 10 positions match TRBD2. Germline values: CDR1 SGDLS, CDR2 YYNGEE. The V and J ends lost 0 bases and 4 bases, in that order; junction bases with no gene match: 4. The CDR3 sequence is 15 residues long.

This clone was counted many times. The rearrangement joins TRBV30 to TRBJ1-4; possible D gene TRBD1, 5 bases. Per germline, CDR1 GTSNPN and CDR2 SVGIG (reference sequence). Trimming left V 2 bases short and J 5 bases short, with 12 bases between. CDR3 length: 14 amino acids. The CDR3 protein is CAWSLGGGNEKLFF. The CDR3 DNA reads TGTGCCTGGAGTCTTGGGGGGGGAAATGAAAAACTGTTTTTT.

The V gene is TRBV27, the J gene TRBJ2-7, with 9 bases lining up with TRBD2. Germline loops: CDR1 MNHEY, CDR2 SMNVEV (reference sequence). CDR3 length: 13 amino acids. Trimming at V came to 10 bases and at J to 6 bases, leaving 10 bases not matched to a gene. The CDR3 coding sequence is TGTGCCACCCACGCTAGCGGGGTAGTCGAGCAGTACTTC. The encoded protein is CATHASGVVEQYF.

This clone was counted many times. V is TRBV5-7 and J is TRBJ1-4; 8 bases agree with TRBD1. TRBV5-7 is noted as an ORF with a role that remains uncertain. The CDR3 extends over 14 amino acids. V lost 3 bases, J lost 8 bases, and 6 bases stayed unmatched. Here the CDR3 reads CASSSGQGSEKLFF. For the CDR3, the DNA is TGTGCCAGCAGCTCTGGACAGGGTAGCGAAAAACTGTTTTTT.

This clone was observed a single time. The chain recombines TRBV10-2 with TRBJ1-6, with D possibly TRBD1 on 5 matching bases. Trimming cost V 8 bases and J 7 bases, with 9 bases left between them. The germline V gene has CDR1 WSHSY and CDR2 SAAADI. The CDR3 has 12 residues. The CDR3 protein is CASSGPNSPLHF. The CDR3 DNA reads as TGCGCCAGCTCAGGGCCCAATTCACCCCTCCACTTT.

On this clone: A far larger clone is only one base removed, so a read error is likely. This sequence joins TRBV30 and TRBJ2-6; D may be TRBD1 (5 bases). The CDR3 loop spans 13 amino acids. Germline V gene data show CDR1 as GTSNPN and CDR2 as SVGIG (reference sequence). This chain's CDR3 is CAWSRAGANVPTF. DNA of the CDR3: TGTGCCTGGAGTCGAGCTGGGGCCAACGTCCCGACTTTC.

About this clone: The CDR3 does not close with the conserved phenylalanine or tryptophan, likely indicating a read error. The rearrangement joins TRBV28 to TRBJ1-1, with D uncertain. Trimming pared 6 bases from V and 0 bases from J, leaving 2 bases between. Germline assignment: CDR1 MDHEN and CDR2 SYDVKM. CDR3 length equals 11 residues. CDR3 in DNA: TGTGCCAGCAGATTGAACACTGAAGCTTTCCTT. Translating it yields CASRLNTEAFL.

The V gene is TRBV5-1, the J gene TRBJ1-1; 8 bases map to TRBD1. This CDR3 has 15 residues. Germline V gene data show CDR1 as SGHRS and CDR2 as YFSETQ. Trimming removed 1 base from V and 5 bases from J; junction bases left unmatched: 7. The CDR3 coding sequence is TGCGCCAGCAGCTTGTCCTCAGGGGGCAGGACTGAAGCTTTCTTT. Amino acids: CASSLSSGGRTEAFF.

This rearrangement joins TRBV27 to TRBJ2-5; the match to TRBD2 covers 8 bases. The assigned J gene may be wrong: the sequence end matches TRBJ2-7 better. The germline V gene encodes CDR1 MNHEY and CDR2 SMNVEV (reference sequence). CDR3 length: 14 amino acids. As DNA, the CDR3 is TGTGCCAGCAGTTTCGGGGGGGGTTCCTACGAGCAGTACTTC. Translated, it gives CASSFGGGSYEQYF.

The chain uses TRBV30 and TRBJ1-5, with 7 nucleotides matching TRBD1. This CDR3 region has 16 residues. Germline lookup yields CDR1 GTSNPN and CDR2 SVGIG (reference sequence). The V gene end was trimmed by 2 bases and the J gene end by 4 bases; junction bases not matched to a gene: 11. The CDR3 region is CAWSLRGRGTNQPQHF. CDR3 in DNA: TGTGCCTGGAGTCTAAGGGGGCGCGGGACTAATCAGCCCCAGCATTTT.

The chain combines TRBV28 with TRBJ1-2, with D maybe TRBD1 (6 bases). The CDR3 covers 16 residues. Per the germline V gene, CDR1 is MDHEN and CDR2 is SYDVKM. With 0 bases removed from V and 0 bases from J, the gap between germline ends came to 11 bases. CDR3 protein: CASSLWGATTNYGYTF. In nucleotides, the CDR3 is TGTGCCAGCAGTTTATGGGGGGCGACCACTAACTATGGCTACACCTTC.

The chain has TRBV5-4 and TRBJ2-5; tentative D call: TRBD2 (5 bases). The CDR3 consists of 14 residues. V shed 0 bases and J shed 1 base, with 7 bases lying between them. CDR1 and CDR2 (germline): SGHNT, YYREEE (reference sequence). The CDR3 DNA is TGTGCCAGCAGCTTGGCCGGGGTCCAAGAGACCCAGTACTTC. This sequence encodes CASSLAGVQETQYF.